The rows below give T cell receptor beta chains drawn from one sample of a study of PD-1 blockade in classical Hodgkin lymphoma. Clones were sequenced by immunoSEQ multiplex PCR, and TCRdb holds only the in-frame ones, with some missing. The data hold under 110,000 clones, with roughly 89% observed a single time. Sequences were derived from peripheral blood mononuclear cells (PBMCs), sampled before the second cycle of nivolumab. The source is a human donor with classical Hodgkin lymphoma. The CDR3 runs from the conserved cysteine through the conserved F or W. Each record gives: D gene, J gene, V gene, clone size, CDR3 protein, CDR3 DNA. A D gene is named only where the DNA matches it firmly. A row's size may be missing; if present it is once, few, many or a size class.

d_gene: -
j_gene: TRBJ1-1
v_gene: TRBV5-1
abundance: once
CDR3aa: CASSLDGGTDTEAFF
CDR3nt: TGCGCCAGCAGCTTGGACGGTGGTACGGACACTGAAGCTTTCTTT

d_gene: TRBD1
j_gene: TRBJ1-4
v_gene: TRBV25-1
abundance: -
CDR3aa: CASSVTGLEKLFF
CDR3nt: TGTGCCAGCAGTGTGACAGGGCTTGAAAAACTGTTTTTT

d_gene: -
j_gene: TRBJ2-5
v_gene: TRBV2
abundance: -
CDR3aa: CASRRESTTETQYF
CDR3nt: TGTGCCAGCAGACGGGAATCGACGACAGAGACCCAGTACTTC

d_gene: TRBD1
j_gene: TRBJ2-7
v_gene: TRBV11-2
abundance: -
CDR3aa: CASSSPLGQLNEQYF
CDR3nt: TGTGCCAGCAGCTCGCCGCTGGGACAGCTCAACGAGCAGTACTTC

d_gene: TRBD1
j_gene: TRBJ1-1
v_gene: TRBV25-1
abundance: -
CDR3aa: CASSPPLQGALGTEAFF
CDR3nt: TGTGCCAGCAGCCCCCCCCTACAGGGGGCGCTGGGGACTGAAGCTTTCTTT

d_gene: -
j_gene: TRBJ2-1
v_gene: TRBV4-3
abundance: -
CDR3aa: CASSHSGRPGSYNEQFF
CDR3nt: TGCGCCAGCAGCCATTCCGGCCGTCCGGGCTCCTACAATGAGCAGTTCTTC

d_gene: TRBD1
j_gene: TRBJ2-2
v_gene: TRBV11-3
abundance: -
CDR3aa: CASSLRDRGPGELFF
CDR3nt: TGTGCCAGCAGCTTAAGGGACAGGGGACCCGGGGAGCTGTTTTTT

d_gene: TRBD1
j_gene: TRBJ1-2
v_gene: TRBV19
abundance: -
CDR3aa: CASSPRTGVNYGYTF
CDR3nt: TGTGCCAGTAGTCCCCGGACAGGGGTTAACTATGGCTACACCTTC

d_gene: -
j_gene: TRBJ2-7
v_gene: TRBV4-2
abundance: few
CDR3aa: CASPRLYEQYF
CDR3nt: TGTGCCAGCCCCCGGCTTTACGAGCAGTACTTC

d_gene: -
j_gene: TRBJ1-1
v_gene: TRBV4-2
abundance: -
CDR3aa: CASSRPANTEAFF
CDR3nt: TGTGCCAGCAGCCGGCCCGCCAACACTGAAGCTTTCTTT

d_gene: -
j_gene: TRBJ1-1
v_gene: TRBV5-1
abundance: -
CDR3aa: CASSLGGNTEAFF
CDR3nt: TGCGCCAGCAGCTTGGGAGGGAACACTGAAGCTTTCTTT

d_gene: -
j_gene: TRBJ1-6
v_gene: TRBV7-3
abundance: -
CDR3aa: CASSLRHGMNSPLHF
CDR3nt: TGTGCCAGCAGCCTAAGACACGGAATGAATTCACCCCTCCACTTT

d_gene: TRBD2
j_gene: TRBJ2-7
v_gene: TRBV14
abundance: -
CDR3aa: CASSHPPAGERDPYEQYF
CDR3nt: TGTGCCAGCAGCCACCCCCCTGCGGGAGAGCGGGACCCCTACGAGCAGTACTTC

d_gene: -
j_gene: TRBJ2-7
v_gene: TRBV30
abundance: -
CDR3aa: CAWSIPLLGEQYF
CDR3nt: TGTGCCTGGAGTATCCCCTTGTTGGGTGAGCAGTACTTC

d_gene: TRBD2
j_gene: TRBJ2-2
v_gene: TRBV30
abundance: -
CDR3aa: CAWSPRLAGVTGELFF
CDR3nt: TGTGCCTGGAGTCCCCGACTAGCGGGGGTAACCGGGGAGCTGTTTTTT

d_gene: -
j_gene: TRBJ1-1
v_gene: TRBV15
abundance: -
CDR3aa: CATGGTRHTEAFF
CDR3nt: TGTGCCACCGGAGGCACCCGACACACTGAAGCTTTCTTT

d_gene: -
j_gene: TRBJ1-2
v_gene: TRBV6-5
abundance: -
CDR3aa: CASSYRSDLYGYTF
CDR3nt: TGTGCCAGCAGTTACAGGAGTGACCTTTATGGCTACACCTTC

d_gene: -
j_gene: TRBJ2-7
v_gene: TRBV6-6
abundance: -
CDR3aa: CASSYGGTSSYF
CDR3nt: TGTGCCAGCAGTTATGGCGGGACGTCCTCCTACTTC

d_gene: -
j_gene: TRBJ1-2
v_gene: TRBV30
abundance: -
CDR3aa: CAWSSRGWGYTF
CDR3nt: TGTGCCTGGAGTAGCCGGGGATGGGGCTACACCTTC

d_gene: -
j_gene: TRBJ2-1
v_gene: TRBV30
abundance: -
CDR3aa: CAWQGLGLHNEQFF
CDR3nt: TGTGCCTGGCAGGGATTAGGACTTCACAATGAGCAGTTCTTC

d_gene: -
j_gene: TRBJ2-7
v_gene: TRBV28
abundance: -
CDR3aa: CASSLQWTEDSYEQYF
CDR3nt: TGTGCCAGCAGTTTACAGTGGACAGAAGATTCCTACGAGCAGTACTTC

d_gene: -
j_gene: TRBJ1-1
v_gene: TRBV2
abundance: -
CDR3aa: CASKYRDTEAFF
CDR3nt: TGTGCCAGCAAGTACAGGGACACTGAAGCTTTCTTT

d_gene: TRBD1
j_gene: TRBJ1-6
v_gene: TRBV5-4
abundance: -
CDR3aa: CASSLIFVQGALNSPLHF
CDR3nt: TGTGCCAGCAGCTTGATTTTCGTACAGGGGGCGCTTAATTCACCCCTCCACTTT

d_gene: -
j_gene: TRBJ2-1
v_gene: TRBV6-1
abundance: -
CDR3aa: CASTRVVGSYNEQFF
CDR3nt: TGTGCCAGCACTAGGGTGGTCGGGTCCTACAATGAGCAGTTCTTC

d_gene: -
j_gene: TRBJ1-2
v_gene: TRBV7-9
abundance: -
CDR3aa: CASSLGDRRYGYTF
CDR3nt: TGTGCCAGCAGCTTAGGTGACCGGAGATATGGCTACACCTTC

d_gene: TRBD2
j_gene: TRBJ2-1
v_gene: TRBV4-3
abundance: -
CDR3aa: CASSQGASGSSYNEQFF
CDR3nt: TGCGCCAGCAGCCAAGGAGCGAGCGGGAGCTCCTACAATGAGCAGTTCTTC

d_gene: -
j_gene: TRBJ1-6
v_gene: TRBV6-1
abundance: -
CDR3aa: CASSEPGGASYNSPLHF
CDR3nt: TGTGCCAGCAGTGAACCGGGGGGCGCGTCCTATAATTCACCCCTCCACTTT

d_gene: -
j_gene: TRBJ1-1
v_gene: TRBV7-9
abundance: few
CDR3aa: CASSFVLGDTEAFF
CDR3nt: TGTGCCAGCAGCTTCGTTCTCGGGGACACTGAAGCTTTCTTT

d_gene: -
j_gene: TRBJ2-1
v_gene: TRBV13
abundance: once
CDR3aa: CASSRGGGAQNEQFF
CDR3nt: TGTGCCAGCAGCCGGGGAGGGGGGGCCCAGAATGAGCAGTTCTTC

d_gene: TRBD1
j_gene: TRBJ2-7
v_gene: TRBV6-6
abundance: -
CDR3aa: CASSRDRRYEQYF
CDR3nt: TGTGCCAGCAGTCGGGACAGGAGATACGAGCAGTACTTC

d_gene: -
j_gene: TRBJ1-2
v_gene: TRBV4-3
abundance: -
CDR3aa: CASSQERFTHYGYTF
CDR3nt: TGCGCCAGCAGCCAAGAAAGGTTTACGCACTATGGCTACACCTTC

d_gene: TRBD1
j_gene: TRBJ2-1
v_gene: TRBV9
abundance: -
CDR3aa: CASSAYGTGTYNEQFF
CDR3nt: TGTGCCAGCAGCGCTTACGGGACAGGGACCTACAATGAGCAGTTCTTC

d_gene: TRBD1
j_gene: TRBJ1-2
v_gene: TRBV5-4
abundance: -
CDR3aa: CASSLAAGQGIGYTF
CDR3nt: TGTGCCAGCAGCTTGGCCGCGGGACAGGGGATCGGCTACACCTTC

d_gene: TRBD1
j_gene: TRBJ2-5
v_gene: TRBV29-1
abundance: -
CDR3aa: CSVEGDSQETQYF
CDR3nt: TGCAGCGTTGAAGGGGACAGCCAAGAGACCCAGTACTTC

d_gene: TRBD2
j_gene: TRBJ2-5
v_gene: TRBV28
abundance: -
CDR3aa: CASSSGGKTQYF
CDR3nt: TGTGCCAGCAGTAGCGGGGGAAAGACCCAGTACTTC

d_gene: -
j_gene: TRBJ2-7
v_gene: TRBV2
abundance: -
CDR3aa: CASSGQGVSYEQYF
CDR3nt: TGTGCCAGCAGCGGACAAGGAGTTTCCTACGAGCAGTACTTC

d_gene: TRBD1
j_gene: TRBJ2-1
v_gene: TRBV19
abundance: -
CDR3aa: CASSTSKTGGTYNEQFF
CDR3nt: TGTGCCAGTAGTACCAGCAAGACAGGGGGCACCTACAATGAGCAGTTCTTC

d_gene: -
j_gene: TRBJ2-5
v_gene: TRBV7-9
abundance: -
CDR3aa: CASSFGGLQETQYF
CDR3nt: TGTGCCAGCAGCTTCGGTGGCCTCCAAGAGACCCAGTACTTC

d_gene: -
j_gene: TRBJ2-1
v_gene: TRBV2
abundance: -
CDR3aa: CASTGPGEPNEQFF
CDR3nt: TGTGCCAGCACAGGCCCGGGGGAGCCTAATGAGCAGTTCTTC

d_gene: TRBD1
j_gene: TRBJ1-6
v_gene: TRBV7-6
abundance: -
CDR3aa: CASSLAGQGNSPLHF
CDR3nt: TGTGCCAGCAGCTTAGCGGGACAGGGAAATTCACCCCTCCACTTT

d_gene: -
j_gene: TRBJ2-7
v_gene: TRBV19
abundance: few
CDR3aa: CASSRGELYEQYF
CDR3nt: TGTGCCAGTAGTCGCGGAGAGCTCTACGAGCAGTACTTC

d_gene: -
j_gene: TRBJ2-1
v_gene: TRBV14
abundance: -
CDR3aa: CASSQEGGSSYNEQFF
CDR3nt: TGTGCCAGCAGCCAAGAGGGTGGAAGCTCCTACAATGAGCAGTTCTTC

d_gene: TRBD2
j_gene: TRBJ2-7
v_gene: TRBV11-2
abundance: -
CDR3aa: CASRTSGLVIYEQYF
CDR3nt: TGTGCCAGCAGAACCTCGGGACTAGTTATCTACGAGCAGTACTTC

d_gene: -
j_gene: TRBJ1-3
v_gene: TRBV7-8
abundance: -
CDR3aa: CASSYRVPGNTIYF
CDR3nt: TGTGCCAGCAGCTACAGGGTCCCTGGAAACACCATATATTTT

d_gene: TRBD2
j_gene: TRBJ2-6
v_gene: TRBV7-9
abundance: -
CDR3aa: CASSPGGGAGANVLTF
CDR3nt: TGTGCCAGCAGCCCGGGGGGGGGTGCTGGGGCCAACGTCCTGACTTTC

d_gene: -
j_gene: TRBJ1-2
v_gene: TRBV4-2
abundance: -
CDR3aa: CASSQEGPSGRNGYTF
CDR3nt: TGTGCCAGCAGCCAAGAAGGACCGTCCGGGCGGAATGGCTACACCTTC

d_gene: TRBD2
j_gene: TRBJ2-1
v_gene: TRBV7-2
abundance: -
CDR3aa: CASSGGGSSYNEQFF
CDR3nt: TGTGCCAGCAGCGGCGGGGGGAGCTCCTACAATGAGCAGTTCTTC

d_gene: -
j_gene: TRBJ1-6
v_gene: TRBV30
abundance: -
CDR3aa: CAWSVIGQGDSPLHF
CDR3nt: TGTGCCTGGAGTGTAATCGGGCAGGGAGATTCACCCCTCCACTTT

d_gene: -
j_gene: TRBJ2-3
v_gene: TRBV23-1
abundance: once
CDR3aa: CASPGASTDTQYF
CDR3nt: TGCGCCAGCCCCGGGGCTAGCACAGATACGCAGTATTTT

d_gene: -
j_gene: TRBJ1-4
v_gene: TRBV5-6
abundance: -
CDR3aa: CASRKRTANEKLFF
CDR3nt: TGTGCCAGCAGAAAAAGGACAGCGAATGAAAAACTGTTTTTT

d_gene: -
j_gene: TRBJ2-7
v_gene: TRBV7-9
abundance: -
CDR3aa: CASSLALESYEQYF
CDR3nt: TGTGCCAGCAGCTTAGCGCTAGAATCCTACGAGCAGTACTTC